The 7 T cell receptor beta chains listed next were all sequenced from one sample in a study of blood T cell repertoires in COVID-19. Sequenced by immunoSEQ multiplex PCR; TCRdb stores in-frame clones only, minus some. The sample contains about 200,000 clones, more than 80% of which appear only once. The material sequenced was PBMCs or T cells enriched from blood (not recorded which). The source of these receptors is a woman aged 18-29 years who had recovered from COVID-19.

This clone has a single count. As DNA, the CDR3 is TGTGCCTGGAGCAGGGACTTCAATCAGCCCCAGCATTTT. Amino acids: CAWSRDFNQPQHF. The chain has TRBV30 and TRBJ1-5; tentative D call: TRBD1 (5 bases). Germline V gene lookup returns CDR1 GTSNPN and CDR2 SVGIG (reference sequence). Deletions cut 3 bases from V and 3 bases from J, with 9 bases between. This CDR3 has 13 residues.

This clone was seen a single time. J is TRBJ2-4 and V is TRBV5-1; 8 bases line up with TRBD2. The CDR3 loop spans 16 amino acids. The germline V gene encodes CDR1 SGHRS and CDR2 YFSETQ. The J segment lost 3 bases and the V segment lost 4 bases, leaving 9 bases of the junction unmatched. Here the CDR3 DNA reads TGCGCCAGCAGCCCACGGGGGGGCGATGGCAAAAACATTCAGTACTTC. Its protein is CASSPRGGDGKNIQYF.

The CDR3 here is CAIRQETDTQYF. CDR3 in DNA: TGTGCCATCAGACAGGAGACAGATACGCAGTATTTT. This sequence joins TRBV10-3 and TRBJ2-3; a weak D match, TRBD1 (5 bases). V lost 6 bases and J lost 3, with 7 bases in between. CDR1 and CDR2 (germline): ENHRY, SYGVKD. The CDR3 is 12 residues long.

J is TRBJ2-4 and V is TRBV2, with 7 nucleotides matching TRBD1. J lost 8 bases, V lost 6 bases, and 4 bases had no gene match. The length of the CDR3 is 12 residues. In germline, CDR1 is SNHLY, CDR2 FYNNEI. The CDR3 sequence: CASSVTGDIQYF. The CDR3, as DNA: TGTGCCAGCAGCGTAACAGGGGACATTCAGTACTTC. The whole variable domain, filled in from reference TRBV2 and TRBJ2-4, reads EPEVTQTPSHQVTQMGQEVILRCVPISNHLYFYWYRQILGQKVEFLVSFYNNEISEKSEIFDDQFSVERPDGSNFTLKIRSTKLEDSAMYFCASSVTGDIQYFGAGTRLSVL.

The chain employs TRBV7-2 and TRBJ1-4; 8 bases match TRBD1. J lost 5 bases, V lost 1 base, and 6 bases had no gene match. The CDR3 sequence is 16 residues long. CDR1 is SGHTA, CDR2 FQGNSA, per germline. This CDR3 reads CASSLVGRGRNEKLFF. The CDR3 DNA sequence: TGTGCCAGCAGCTTAGTAGGCAGGGGGCGAAATGAAAAACTGTTTTTT.

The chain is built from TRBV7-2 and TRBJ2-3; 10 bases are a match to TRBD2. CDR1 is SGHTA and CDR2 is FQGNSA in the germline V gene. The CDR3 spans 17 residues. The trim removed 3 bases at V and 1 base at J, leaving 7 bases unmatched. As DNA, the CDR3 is TGTGCCAGCAGCTTTGGGCCCGGGACTAGCGGCACAGATACGCAGTATTTT. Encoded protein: CASSFGPGTSGTDTQYF.

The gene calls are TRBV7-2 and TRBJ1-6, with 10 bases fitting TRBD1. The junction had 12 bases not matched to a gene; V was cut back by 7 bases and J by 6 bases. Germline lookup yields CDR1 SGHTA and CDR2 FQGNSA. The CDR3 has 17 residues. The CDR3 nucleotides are TGTGCCAGCATCCCAGAGGACAGGGGGACTTTTAATTCACCCCTCCACTTT. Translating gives CASIPEDRGTFNSPLHF. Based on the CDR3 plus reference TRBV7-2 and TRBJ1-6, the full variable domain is GAGVSQSPSNKVTEKGKDVELRCDPISGHTALYWYRQSLGQGLEFLIYFQGNSAPDKSGLPSDRFSAERTGGSVSTLTIQRTQQEDSAVYLCASIPEDRGTFNSPLHFGNGTRLTVT.